This T cell receptor (beta chain) was profiled in a study of vaccination and CD4 T cells after COVID-19. Treatment of the sample: approximately nine-day PBMC culture with coronavirus spike peptide pools or control peptides (ViraFEST assay). This clonotype showed up just a few times. Its antigen is not identified. Germline CDR1 and CDR2: SEHNR and FQNEAQ (reference sequence). This CDR3 region has 18 residues. V lost 5 bases to trimming and J lost 0 bases; unmatched junction nucleotides: 10. The Oncomine TCR Beta short-read assay was applied to DNA of cultured CD4+ T cells. TCRdb re-called the PCR reads with MiXCR, one entry per CDR3 protein. The sample yields over 20,000 distinct CDR3 sequences, approximately 48% seen once.

This TCR was recovered from a human donor who had recovered from COVID-19. The J gene is TRBJ2-6, the V gene TRBV7-9, with 7 bases aligning to TRBD1. The sample taken for sequencing was CD4+ T cells from blood, cultured in vitro. The DNA of the CDR3 is TGTGCCAGCAGCATAATTTGGACAGGAAGCTCTGGGGCCAACGTCCTGACTTTC. Amino acids: CASSIIWTGSSGANVLTF. The variable domain in full, completed from reference TRBV7-9 and TRBJ2-6, reads DTGVSQNPRHKITKRGQNVTFRCDPISEHNRLYWYRQTLGQGPEFLTYFQNEAQLEKSRLLSDRFSAERPKGSFSTLEIQRTEQGDSAMYLCASSIIWTGSSGANVLTFGAGSRLTVL.